Presented here are 32 T cell receptor beta chains from one specimen sequenced in a study of shared T cell receptors in the human thymus. Sequenced by immunoSEQ multiplex PCR; TCRdb stores in-frame clones only, minus some. The sample consists of hundreds of thousands of clones, approximately 89% of them appearing once. The data also belong to a second study, concerning human thymus T cells.

Sequencing was carried out using thymocytes. All receptors come from a boy less than two years old with a congenital heart defect.

The rearrangement joins TRBV7-9 to TRBJ2-2; 12 bases match TRBD2. After removal of 5 bases from V and 6 bases from J, the junction contained 10 bases not matched to a gene. The germline V gene encodes CDR1 SEHNR and CDR2 FQNEAQ (reference sequence). The length of the CDR3 is 17 residues. In DNA, the CDR3 is TGTGCCAGCAGCCCCCGACTAGCGGGAGAGGGTCCCGGGGAGCTGTTTTTT. It is translated as CASSPRLAGEGPGELFF.

The chain employs TRBV7-9 and TRBJ1-6; no definite D call. Germline lookup yields CDR1 SEHNR and CDR2 FQNEAQ (reference sequence). V lost 3 bases to trimming and J lost 7 bases, with 10 bases between them. The CDR3 totals 14 residues. CDR3 protein: CASSFQPGNSPLHF. In DNA form, the CDR3 reads TGTGCCAGCAGCTTCCAGCCGGGGAATTCACCCCTCCACTTT.

CDR3 in DNA: TGTGCCAGCAGTCGGACAGGGGGCTCTAACTATGGCTACACCTTC. This codes for CASSRTGGSNYGYTF. The chain links TRBV6-5 to TRBJ1-2; 11 positions match TRBD1. CDR1 MNHEY and CDR2 SVGAGI come from the germline V gene. This CDR3 has 15 amino acids. The V and J ends lost 5 bases and 0 bases, in that order; junction bases with no gene match: 2.

CDR3 in amino acids: CASSLILQGRVLLTEAFF. CDR3 DNA sequence: TGTGCCAGCAGCTTAATCCTGCAGGGAAGGGTTCTCCTCACTGAAGCTTTCTTT. V usage is TRBV11-2 and J usage is TRBJ1-1, with D perhaps TRBD1 (5 bases). The CDR3 has 18 amino acids. Germline CDR1 and CDR2: SGHAT and FQNNGV. With 2 bases removed from V and 4 bases from J, the gap between germline ends came to 23 bases.

The chain employs TRBV5-1 and TRBJ1-1; 12 bases are shared with TRBD1. This CDR3 contains 16 residues. CDR1 is SGHRS, CDR2 YFSETQ, per germline. The junction had 13 bases not matched to a gene; V was cut back by 3 bases and J by 10 bases. The CDR3 nucleotides read TGCGCCAGCAGCTGGACTCCGGGACAGGGGGCGGGGGGAGCTTTCTTT. It is translated as CASSWTPGQGAGGAFF. The full variable domain, in which reference TRBV5-1 and TRBJ1-1 provide the parts outside the CDR3, is KAGVTQTPRYLIKTRGQQVTLSCSPISGHRSVSWYQQTPGQGLQFLFEYFSETQRNKGNFPGRFSGRQFSNSRSEMNVSTLELGDSALYLCASSWTPGQGAGGAFFGQGTRLTVV.

The rearrangement links TRBV7-2 to TRBJ2-5; D unresolved. V was trimmed by 7 bases and J by 4 bases, leaving 19 bases between them. The CDR3 has 15 amino acids. Germline values: CDR1 SGHTA, CDR2 FQGNSA. The CDR3 nucleotides are TGTGCCAGCACCCTCGATGGCCTCCGAGGAGAGACCCAGTACTTC. This gives the protein CASTLDGLRGETQYF.

A few counts support this clone. The chain is built from TRBV7-6 and TRBJ2-3; no firm D call. In germline, CDR1 is SGHVS, CDR2 FNYEAQ. V lost 5 bases to trimming and J lost 6 bases, with 9 bases between them. The CDR3 runs 12 residues. CDR3 nucleotide sequence: TGTGCCAGCAGCCAACCCGCGGATACGCAGTATTTT. Translated, it gives CASSQPADTQYF.

This clone appeared once. This chain links TRBV28 with TRBJ2-2, with 7 bases matching TRBD1. From germline, CDR1 is MDHEN and CDR2 SYDVKM. V dropped 6 bases and J dropped 4; count of bases not matched to a gene: 8. This CDR3 region has 15 residues. The CDR3 DNA is TGTGCCAGCAGCCGGACAGGCCCGAGCACCGGGGAGCTGTTTTTT. Translated: CASSRTGPSTGELFF.

The chain recombines TRBV10-1 with TRBJ1-1; D is undetermined. Trimming cost V 4 bases and J 0 bases, with 3 bases left between them. The CDR3 is 12 amino acids. Germline CDR1 and CDR2: WNHNN and SYGVQD (reference sequence). DNA for the CDR3: TGCGCCAGCAGTGCAATGAACACTGAAGCTTTCTTT. Translated: CASSAMNTEAFF.

In its sample, this clone was seen a few times. This chain connects TRBV2 to TRBJ2-2, with TRBD1 as a possible D gene (6 bases). Germline values: CDR1 SNHLY, CDR2 FYNNEI. The CDR3 is made up of 18 amino acids. V was pared by 1 base and J by 1 base, with 16 bases between. CDR3 DNA sequence: TGTGCCAGCAGTGAAGAATACAGGGTGGCCTTGAACACCGGGGAGCTGTTTTTT. Translating gives CASSEEYRVALNTGELFF.

The genes are TRBV7-9 and TRBJ2-2, with 12 positions matching TRBD2. CDR1 SEHNR and CDR2 FQNEAQ come from the germline V gene (reference sequence). Trimming removed 1 base from V and 4 bases from J; junction bases left unmatched: 7. The CDR3 runs to 18 residues. CDR3 amino acids: CASSLGRTSGMGTGELFF. The DNA for the CDR3 is TGTGCCAGCAGCTTAGGACGGACTAGCGGGATGGGCACCGGGGAGCTGTTTTTT.

The genes are TRBV7-9 and TRBJ2-2; 8 bases line up with TRBD2. Germline assignment: CDR1 SEHNR and CDR2 FQNEAQ (reference sequence). V dropped 4 bases and J dropped 5; count of bases not matched to a gene: 12. There are 17 residues in the CDR3. CDR3 DNA sequence: TGTGCCAGCAGCTCCAGTGCCGGGACTAGTACAACCGGGGAGCTGTTTTTT. This encodes CASSSSAGTSTTGELFF. The whole variable domain, remainder taken from reference TRBV7-9 and TRBJ2-2, is DTGVSQNPRHKITKRGQNVTFRCDPISEHNRLYWYRQTLGQGPEFLTYFQNEAQLEKSRLLSDRFSAERPKGSFSTLEIQRTEQGDSAMYLCASSSSAGTSTTGELFFGEGSRLTVL.

The genes are TRBV28 and TRBJ1-4; 8 bases align to TRBD1. This CDR3 contains 17 residues. Germline-derived CDR1 and CDR2 are MDHEN and SYDVKM. The trim removed 7 bases at V and 0 bases at J, leaving 10 bases unmatched. The chain's CDR3 is CASTTGQGISTNEKLFF. DNA for the CDR3: TGTGCCAGCACAACTGGACAGGGAATTTCAACTAATGAAAAACTGTTTTTT.

This clone was recorded once. This chain joins TRBV9 and TRBJ2-1; 10 nucleotides agree with TRBD2. The germline CDR1 and CDR2 sequences are SGDLS and YYNGEE. The CDR3 runs to 19 residues. Losses at the gene ends were 0 bases for V and 5 bases for J; bases not matched to a gene: 14. This CDR3 reads CASSVESPQTSGVNNEQFF. The CDR3 DNA follows: TGTGCCAGCAGCGTAGAGTCCCCCCAAACTAGCGGGGTAAACAATGAGCAGTTCTTC.

V gene TRBV27 combines with J gene TRBJ2-1, with 8 positions matching TRBD1. This CDR3 contains 15 residues. Germline V gene lookup returns CDR1 MNHEY and CDR2 SMNVEV (reference sequence). V was pared by 3 bases and J by 2 bases, with 3 bases of the junction left unmatched. This CDR3 reads CASSFQGATYNEQFF. CDR3 sequence (DNA): TGTGCCAGCAGTTTCCAGGGGGCAACCTACAATGAGCAGTTCTTC.

This clone was counted only a few times. V and J are TRBV28 and TRBJ1-5; no definite D call. Germline lookup yields CDR1 MDHEN and CDR2 SYDVKM. Between the trimmed V and J ends, which lost 6 bases and 1 base, there was a span of 7 bases. This CDR3 is 13 amino acids long. CDR3 protein: CASRNYSNQPQHF. In nucleotides, the CDR3 is TGTGCCAGCAGAAACTACAGCAATCAGCCCCAGCATTTT.

The count of this clone is one. This chain connects TRBV2 to TRBJ2-7; TRBD2 matches at 12 bases. The germline V gene has CDR1 SNHLY and CDR2 FYNNEI. J was trimmed by 2 bases and V by 8 bases; bases with no gene match: 10. There are 16 residues in the CDR3. This CDR3 is CASGTTSGRTTYEQYF. Here the CDR3 DNA reads TGTGCCAGCGGAACAACTAGCGGGAGGACGACCTACGAGCAGTACTTC.

The chain joins TRBV27 to TRBJ1-2; D gene unclear. The CDR3 runs 17 residues. Germline V gene data show CDR1 as MNHEY and CDR2 as SMNVEV (reference sequence). Trimming shortened V by 0 bases and J by 2 bases, and 16 bases separated the two germline ends. The CDR3 bases are TGTGCCAGCAGTTTATCGGGAGAGTACGGAACCAACTATGGCTACACCTTC. It translates to CASSLSGEYGTNYGYTF.

This sequence joins TRBV19 and TRBJ2-7; 9 positions agree with TRBD1. This CDR3 comprises 14 residues. Germline lookup yields CDR1 LNHDA and CDR2 SQIVND (reference sequence). With 5 bases clipped from V and 5 bases from J, the junction kept 7 bases outside the gene matches. The CDR3 nucleotides read TGTGCCAGTAGTCGTAAGGGACAGGGCCACGAGCAGTACTTC. It encodes CASSRKGQGHEQYF.

The chain carries TRBV5-5 and TRBJ1-4; D may be TRBD1 (5 bases). This CDR3 has 16 amino acids. Germline V lookup: CDR1 SGHKS, CDR2 YYEKEE (reference sequence). V lost 1 base to trimming and J lost 7 bases, with 17 bases between them. In DNA form, the CDR3 reads TGTGCCAGCAGCTTGTACGGGCATCTCGGGGGTGAAAAACTGTTTTTT. Its translation is CASSLYGHLGGEKLFF.

This chain uses TRBV6-5 with TRBJ2-7, with 7 bases matching TRBD1. Germline CDR1 is MNHEY and CDR2 is SVGAGI. The CDR3 loop spans 15 amino acids. V lost 6 bases and J lost 3; bases outside the gene matches: 11. CDR3 residues: CASRLFHRGDYEQYF. The CDR3 DNA sequence: TGTGCCAGCAGGCTTTTCCACAGGGGAGACTACGAGCAGTACTTC.

V is TRBV30 and J is TRBJ1-2; perhaps TRBD1 as D (5 bases). Trimming removed 0 bases at V and 4 bases at J, with 9 bases between. In germline, CDR1 is GTSNPN, CDR2 SVGIG (reference sequence). CDR3 length: 13 amino acids. DNA of the CDR3: TGTGCCTGGAGTGTCGGACACCTCTATGGCTACACCTTC. Its protein product is CAWSVGHLYGYTF.

In its sample, this clone was seen once. The chain joins TRBV9 to TRBJ1-6; D is unclear. The germline CDR1 and CDR2 sequences are SGDLS and YYNGEE. V lost 0 bases, J lost 0 bases, and 10 bases lay in between. The CDR3 length is 17 residues. CDR3 amino acids: CASSVGQAPSYNSPLHF. Written as DNA, the CDR3 is TGTGCCAGCAGCGTAGGGCAGGCACCCTCCTATAATTCACCCCTCCACTTT.

The chain is built from TRBV4-1 and TRBJ1-2; TRBD1 matches at 8 bases. V dropped 3 bases and J dropped 2; count of bases not matched to a gene: 17. Germline V CDR1 and CDR2: MGHRA, YSYEKL. This CDR3 has 19 residues. The CDR3 loop is CASSHQSDRPRGPNYGYTF. CDR3 bases: TGCGCCAGCAGCCACCAATCCGATCGGCCCAGGGGGCCCAACTATGGCTACACCTTC.

The chain couples TRBV27 to TRBJ2-2, with a possible D match to TRBD2 (7 bases). The germline V gene encodes CDR1 MNHEY and CDR2 SMNVEV (reference sequence). V was cut by 9 bases and J by 5 bases, with 34 bases left in between. CDR3 length equals 20 residues. The CDR3 sequence is CARDSISGGGRDIPTGELFF. Here the CDR3 DNA reads TGTGCCAGAGATTCTATATCGGGCGGGGGCCGGGACATCCCTACCGGGGAGCTGTTTTTT.

V is TRBV30 and J is TRBJ2-7, with TRBD2 identical over 7 bases. Trimming took 0 bases from V and 2 from J; bases not matched to a gene: 7. Germline V gives CDR1 GTSNPN, CDR2 SVGIG (reference sequence). The CDR3 is 15 amino acids. Here the CDR3 DNA reads TGTGCCTGGAGTGTTCAGAGCGGGGATCCCTACGAGCAGTACTTC. Translating gives CAWSVQSGDPYEQYF.

J is TRBJ2-7 and V is TRBV25-1; tentative D call: TRBD2 (5 bases). V was cut by 6 bases and J by 3 bases, with 18 bases left in between. CDR1 and CDR2 (germline): MGHDK, SYGVNS. This CDR3 region has 15 residues. The CDR3 protein is CASSHTAMGDYEQYF. The CDR3 DNA reads TGTGCCAGCAGCCACACAGCCATGGGAGACTACGAGCAGTACTTC.

This clone was counted only a few times. The V call is TRBV6-5, the J call TRBJ1-3; 7 nucleotides match TRBD1. Germline CDR1 and CDR2: MNHEY and SVGAGI. The V gene end was trimmed by 5 bases and the J gene end by 8 bases; junction bases not matched to a gene: 6. This CDR3 contains 13 residues. CDR3 residues: CASSVRGEDTIYF. The CDR3 coding sequence is TGTGCCAGCAGTGTCAGGGGGGAGGACACCATATATTTT.

The chain has TRBV18 and TRBJ2-7, with TRBD1 as a possible D gene (5 bases). Trimming removed 6 bases from V and 3 bases from J, with 15 bases in between. Germline assignment: CDR1 KGHSH and CDR2 LQKENI. The CDR3 totals 14 residues. The CDR3 DNA reads TGTGCCAGCTCCACCCAGGGTCAAGGCTACGAGCAGTACTTC. It yields the protein CASSTQGQGYEQYF. Drawing the rest from reference TRBV18 and TRBJ2-7, the complete variable domain is NAGVMQNPRHLVRRRGQEARLRCSPMKGHSHVYWYRQLPEEGLKFMVYLQKENIIDESGMPKERFSAEFPKEGPSILRIQQVVRGDSAAYFCASSTQGQGYEQYFGPGTRLTVT.

This clone was found once. V gene TRBV5-1 combines with J gene TRBJ1-2, with no clear D. V was clipped by 0 bases and J by 7 bases, with 16 bases between them. CDR3 size: 15 residues. Germline V gene lookup returns CDR1 SGHRS and CDR2 YFSETQ. The CDR3, as DNA: TGCGCCAGCAGCTTGGACGCAGGCCTCGGTGCTGGCTACACCTTC. It is translated as CASSLDAGLGAGYTF.

The chain has TRBV7-9 and TRBJ1-4, with 12 bases matching TRBD1. CDR3 length: 16 residues. CDR1 and CDR2 (germline): SEHNR, FQNEAQ (reference sequence). With 5 bases clipped from V and 8 bases from J, the junction kept 9 bases outside the gene matches. In nucleotides, the CDR3 is TGTGCCAGCAGCAAACGGGACAGGGGGCAAGCGGAAAAACTGTTTTTT. Amino acids: CASSKRDRGQAEKLFF.

V is TRBV29-1 and J is TRBJ2-7, with D unclear. Trimming stripped 7 bases from V and 1 base from J, with 17 bases between. Germline CDR1 is SQVTM and CDR2 is ANQGSEA. The CDR3 runs 14 residues. CDR3 loop: CSGTFGSGSYEQYF. In DNA, the CDR3 is TGCAGCGGTACGTTCGGGTCCGGATCCTACGAGCAGTACTTC.